A selection of T cell receptor beta chains follows, all from one sample in a study of shared clonotypes between healthy human individuals. Repertoires were generated with immunoSEQ multiplex PCR, while TCRdb's copy carries only in-frame clones and drops some. The profile shows just over 2,000,000 clones, 85% to 95% of them singletons. Sequenced: naive CD4+ T cells sorted from blood. These TCRs come from a man aged 18 to 29 in good health. The CDR3 runs from the conserved cysteine through the conserved F or W. D genes are given only for firm matches. Not all rows give a size; the values are once, few, many and, for expanded clones, a class.

D gene	V gene	clone size	J gene	CDR3 protein	CDR3 DNA
TRBD1	TRBV6-6	once	TRBJ1-6	CASKPDRAMSNSPLHF	TGTGCCAGCAAACCCGACAGGGCGATGAGTAATTCACCCCTCCACTTT
-	TRBV18	few	TRBJ1-2	CASSAVEGSGYTF	TGTGCCAGCTCCGCGGTGGAGGGGAGCGGCTACACCTTC
-	TRBV2	-	TRBJ1-5	CASSEAAGNQPQHF	TGTGCCAGCAGTGAAGCGGCAGGCAATCAGCCCCAGCATTTT
-	TRBV6-1	once	TRBJ1-1	CASSERAGLGTEAFF	TGTGCCAGCAGTGAGAGGGCAGGGTTAGGCACTGAAGCTTTCTTT
-	TRBV30	-	TRBJ2-2	CAWSARAPGELFF	TGTGCCTGGAGTGCCAGGGCGCCCGGGGAGCTGTTTTTT
-	TRBV7-8	-	TRBJ1-1	CASSPSGWGTEAFF	TGTGCCAGCAGCCCATCCGGGTGGGGGACTGAAGCTTTCTTT
TRBD2	TRBV7-2	-	TRBJ2-2	CASSFIGLAGGAGELFF	TGTGCCAGCAGCTTCATCGGACTAGCGGGGGGTGCCGGGGAGCTGTTTTTT
TRBD1	TRBV5-1	-	TRBJ2-4	CASSYSGTDVYF	TGCGCCAGCAGCTATTCCGGGACAGATGTTTACTTC
-	TRBV18	once	TRBJ2-5	CASSSRLETQYF	TGTGCCAGCTCATCGAGGCTCGAGACCCAGTACTTC
-	TRBV11-3	-	TRBJ2-5	CASSLGRGPRAGETQYF	TGTGCCAGCAGCTTAGGCCGGGGCCCCCGGGCCGGAGAGACCCAGTACTTC
-	TRBV30	once	TRBJ2-1	CAWRGARLGGQFF	TGTGCCTGGAGGGGGGCCAGACTTGGTGGGCAGTTCTTC
TRBD1	TRBV9	-	TRBJ1-6	CASHYRGIDSPLHF	TGTGCCAGCCATTACAGGGGTATCGATTCACCCCTCCACTTT
-	TRBV30	-	TRBJ2-2	CAHLGGRTGELFF	TGTGCCCACCTGGGGGGCCGGACCGGGGAGCTGTTTTTT
-	TRBV7-7	-	TRBJ2-3	CASSLSPGGTGTQYF	TGTGCTAGCAGCTTATCCCCCGGGGGCACGGGTACGCAGTATTTT
TRBD1	TRBV7-3	-	TRBJ1-1	CASSSTGTANTEAFF	TGTGCCAGCAGCTCAACGGGGACAGCGAACACTGAAGCTTTCTTT
-	TRBV5-1	-	TRBJ1-5	CASRGMDGQPQHF	TGCGCCAGCAGGGGGATGGACGGTCAGCCCCAGCATTTT